One and the same sample provided the 8 T cell receptor beta chains below, sequenced in a study of cytomegalovirus exposure and HLA in healthy donors. PCR primers comprised 60 Vbeta and 13 Jbeta primers. Using immunoSEQ multiplex PCR, the repertoire was profiled, and TCRdb retains in-frame clones only, with some absent. Here the sample spans around 70,000 clones, 75% being singletons. Input material: PBMCs. These receptors came from a man between 65 and 79 years old in good health and CMV-seronegative.

As DNA, the CDR3 is TGTGCCAGCAGCCCCACCAGGGATACGCAGTATTTT. Its translation: CASSPTRDTQYF. The V gene is TRBV6-6, the J gene TRBJ2-3, with unresolved D. V lost 6 bases to trimming and J lost 6 bases, with 10 bases between them. This CDR3 has 12 residues. Germline V gene data show CDR1 as MNHNY and CDR2 as SVGAGI (reference sequence).

V and J are TRBV28 and TRBJ1-1, with a tentative D call TRBD1 (6 bases). Germline lookup yields CDR1 MDHEN and CDR2 SYDVKM. CDR3 length: 12 amino acids. V gave up 8 bases and J gave up 11 bases, with 18 bases separating them. The CDR3 spells CASQGLYMGAFF. The CDR3 region has the DNA TGTGCCAGCCAGGGGCTCTACATGGGGGCTTTCTTT.

The chain couples TRBV6-1 to TRBJ1-1; 9 bases line up with TRBD1. The CDR3 is 15 amino acids. Germline values: CDR1 MNHNS, CDR2 SASEGT. Germline trimming cut 3 bases from V and 4 bases from J; bases unmatched to any gene: 6. This CDR3 is CASSDPGQGITEAFF. The CDR3 bases are TGTGCCAGCAGTGACCCCGGACAGGGGATCACTGAAGCTTTCTTT.

This CDR3 reads CASRTSGGEVETQYF. For the CDR3, the DNA is TGTGCCAGCAGGACTAGCGGGGGGGAGGTAGAGACCCAGTACTTC. The chain recombines TRBV28 with TRBJ2-5; 14 nucleotides agree with TRBD2. The J segment lost 4 bases and the V segment lost 6 bases, leaving 4 bases of the junction unmatched. This CDR3 is built from 15 residues. Germline loops: CDR1 MDHEN, CDR2 SYDVKM.

CDR3: CASSLARHQAGNTIYF. CDR3 nucleotides: TGTGCCAGCAGCTTGGCGCGCCATCAAGCTGGAAACACCATATATTTT. The chain combines TRBV5-6 with TRBJ1-3; D is uncertain. The germline V and J ends were trimmed by 0 bases and 2 bases, with 12 bases remaining between them. The germline CDR1 and CDR2 sequences are SGHDT and YYEEEE. The CDR3 consists of 16 residues. The entire variable domain, with the rest obtained from reference TRBV5-6 and TRBJ1-3, is as follows: DAGVTQSPTHLIKTRGQQVTLRCSPKSGHDTVSWYQQALGQGPQFIFQYYEEEERQRGNFPDRFSGHQFPNYSSELNVNALLLGDSALYLCASSLARHQAGNTIYFGEGSWLTVV.

This sequence joins TRBV5-5 and TRBJ1-5; D is undetermined. The germline V gene encodes CDR1 SGHKS and CDR2 YYEKEE (reference sequence). The CDR3 runs 16 residues. Between the trimmed V and J ends, which lost 4 bases and 2 bases, there was a span of 16 bases. As DNA, the CDR3 is TGTGCCAGCAGCCTCGCCCGGGTCTACGGCAATCAGCCCCAGCATTTT. Amino acids: CASSLARVYGNQPQHF.

This clone was observed a handful of times. This rearrangement joins TRBV5-1 to TRBJ2-1, with 7 bases matching TRBD1. CDR1 SGHRS and CDR2 YFSETQ come from the germline V gene. Trimming removed 1 base from V and 6 bases from J; junction bases left unmatched: 4. This CDR3 is built from 14 residues. The CDR3 region has the DNA TGCGCCAGCAGCTTGCCGACAGGGCTCAATGAGCAGTTCTTC. It specifies CASSLPTGLNEQFF.

This clone appeared a few times. The chain links TRBV29-1 to TRBJ2-3; 10 bases map to TRBD1. This CDR3 is 15 amino acids long. The V gene's germline CDR1 is SQVTM and CDR2 ANQGSEA. V lost 2 bases to trimming and J lost 1 base; unmatched junction nucleotides: 3. This CDR3 reads CSVEPGQGRTDTQYF. The CDR3 DNA follows: TGCAGCGTTGAACCGGGACAGGGGCGCACAGATACGCAGTATTTT.